These 31 T cell receptor beta chains were all obtained from the same sample, sequenced in a study of blood T cell repertoires in COVID-19. Clones were read by immunoSEQ multiplex PCR, and TCRdb kept only the in-frame ones, dropping some. The sample contains 150,000 to 200,000 clones, approximately 86% of which appear only once. Sequencing was carried out using peripheral blood. The receptors stem from a woman aged 60-70 years who had recovered from COVID-19.

This clone was detected only a few times. J is TRBJ2-2 and V is TRBV15; tentatively, D is TRBD1 (6 bases). This CDR3 has 14 residues. Per germline, CDR1 LNHNV and CDR2 YYDKDF (reference sequence). The V gene lost 1 base and the J gene lost 7 bases, with 10 bases spanning the gap. The DNA for the CDR3 is TGTGCCACCAGCAGAGCTGGACAGCTCGGGGAGCTGTTTTTT. This translates into CATSRAGQLGELFF. The entire variable domain, with the rest obtained from reference TRBV15 and TRBJ2-2, is as follows: DAMVIQNPRYQVTQFGKPVTLSCSQTLNHNVMYWYQQKSSQAPKLLFHYYDKDFNNEADTPDNFQSRRPNTSFCFLDIRSPGLGDTAMYLCATSRAGQLGELFFGEGSRLTVL.

CDR3 amino acids: CASKRGSLIGVLFF. The CDR3 coding sequence is TGTGCCAGCAAACGGGGAAGTCTTATTGGTGTGCTGTTTTTT. J is TRBJ2-2 and V is TRBV27, with D maybe TRBD2 (5 bases). The ends were cut back, 7 bases at V and 13 bases at J, with 22 bases in the middle. The CDR3 has 14 residues. Germline loops: CDR1 MNHEY, CDR2 SMNVEV (reference sequence).

The chain recombines TRBV19 with TRBJ2-2; 10 bases fit TRBD1. CDR3 size: 15 residues. Germline values: CDR1 LNHDA, CDR2 SQIVND (reference sequence). V shed 5 bases, J shed 4 bases, and the junction held 4 bases outside the gene matches. CDR3 coding DNA: TGTGCCAGTAGTTGGGACAGGGGAAGCACCGGGGAGCTGTTTTTT. Its translation is CASSWDRGSTGELFF.

This clone has only one observation. The chain combines TRBV10-3 with TRBJ2-1; 12 nucleotides align to TRBD1. The CDR3 contains 16 residues. Germline CDR1 and CDR2: ENHRY and SYGVKD. V shed 3 bases and J 7 bases; nucleotides not matched to a gene: 7. The chain's CDR3 is CAISEPGTGGWNEQFF. The DNA for the CDR3 is TGTGCCATCAGTGAACCCGGGACAGGGGGCTGGAATGAGCAGTTCTTC.

This chain uses TRBV19 with TRBJ2-5; D remains unclear. CDR1 is LNHDA, CDR2 SQIVND, per germline (reference sequence). The CDR3 covers 14 residues. The ends were cut back, 1 base at V and 2 bases at J, with 8 bases in the middle. Here the CDR3 reads CASSIGADQETQYF. The CDR3 DNA sequence: TGTGCCAGTAGTATAGGGGCTGATCAAGAGACCCAGTACTTC.

This sequence joins TRBV2 and TRBJ2-3; 9 nucleotides line up with TRBD2. V shed 5 bases, J shed 5 bases, and the junction held 8 bases outside the gene matches. Germline values: CDR1 SNHLY, CDR2 FYNNEI. The CDR3 covers 15 residues. CDR3: CASSMSGGRGDTQYF. CDR3 DNA: TGTGCCAGCAGTATGAGCGGGGGGCGGGGAGATACGCAGTATTTT.

The V gene is TRBV2, the J gene TRBJ2-7, with D possibly TRBD2 on 6 matching bases. The CDR3 spans 17 residues. Per germline, CDR1 SNHLY and CDR2 FYNNEI. V lost 4 bases to trimming and J lost 6 bases, with 25 bases between them. This CDR3 is CASSGRPMGGTSSEQYF. CDR3 coding DNA: TGTGCCAGCAGTGGTCGACCCATGGGGGGAACTTCAAGCGAGCAGTACTTC.

This clone was observed a single time. The J gene is TRBJ2-5, the V gene TRBV7-9; 13 bases agree with TRBD2. Germline-derived CDR1 and CDR2 are SEHNR and FQNEAQ (reference sequence). The J segment lost 1 base and the V segment lost 1 base, leaving 3 bases of the junction unmatched. The CDR3 is 17 amino acids. The CDR3 DNA follows: TGTGCCAGCAGCTTAGGGACTAGCGGGGGACTCCAAGAGACCCAGTACTTC. Translated: CASSLGTSGGLQETQYF.

V is TRBV4-2 and J is TRBJ2-7, with 8 bases aligning to TRBD2. V shed 3 bases and J 4 bases; nucleotides not matched to a gene: 17. The CDR3 covers 18 residues. Germline V lookup: CDR1 LGHNA, CDR2 YNFKEQ. The CDR3: CASSQATTRGGPQYEQYF. Here the CDR3 DNA reads TGTGCCAGCAGCCAGGCTACCACCCGGGGGGGGCCTCAGTACGAGCAGTACTTC.

The genes are TRBV6-5 and TRBJ2-7; no reliable D call. Trimming stripped 8 bases from V and 5 bases from J, with 10 bases between. Germline CDR1 is MNHEY and CDR2 is SVGAGI. The CDR3 length is 11 residues. The CDR3: CASVRSDEQYF. CDR3 sequence (DNA): TGTGCCAGCGTGAGGTCAGACGAGCAGTACTTC.

This clone occurred once. The chain uses TRBV7-8 and TRBJ1-5; 7 nucleotides align to TRBD1. CDR3 length: 15 residues. V was clipped by 0 bases and J by 7 bases; unmatched bases: 6. Germline assignment: CDR1 SGHVS and CDR2 FQNEAQ. In DNA, the CDR3 is TGTGCCAGCAGCTTAGCAAGCAGGGGGAGCCAGCCCCAGCATTTT. It is translated as CASSLASRGSQPQHF.

V and J are TRBV12-3 or TRBV12-4 and TRBJ2-3; TRBD2 matches 10 bases. With V trimmed by 8 bases and J by 8 bases, 7 bases remained unmatched. The CDR3 is 13 amino acids. CDR3 residues: CASEAGGWRTQYF. The CDR3, as DNA: TGTGCCAGCGAAGCGGGGGGGTGGCGTACGCAGTATTTT.

The chain employs TRBV28 and TRBJ2-7; possible D gene TRBD2, 7 bases. V lost 6 bases, J lost 5 bases, and 17 bases lay in between. There are 14 residues in the CDR3. Looked up from germline, CDR1 is MDHEN and CDR2 is SYDVKM. DNA for the CDR3: TGTGCCAGCAGCCGAGGGGGGGTTCGGGACGAGCAGTACTTC. It encodes CASSRGGVRDEQYF.

The chain has TRBV5-5 and TRBJ1-2; 8 nucleotides agree with TRBD1. The CDR3 runs to 16 residues. Germline CDR1 reads SGHKS; CDR2 reads YYEKEE (reference sequence). The V and J ends lost 1 base and 1 base, in that order; junction bases with no gene match: 6. CDR3 residues: CASSLRTGLDNYGYTF. The CDR3, as DNA: TGTGCCAGCAGCTTGAGGACAGGGCTTGATAACTATGGCTACACCTTC.

This sequence joins TRBV19 and TRBJ2-7; 10 bases line up with TRBD1. There are 15 residues in the CDR3. V lost 5 bases to trimming and J lost 2 bases; unmatched junction nucleotides: 6. The germline CDR1 and CDR2 sequences are LNHDA and SQIVND (reference sequence). This CDR3 reads CASSVRDRGAYEQYF. The CDR3 DNA is TGTGCCAGTAGTGTCCGGGACAGGGGAGCCTACGAGCAGTACTTC.

The V and J genes are TRBV4-2 and TRBJ1-2; unclear D gene. Trimming pared 2 bases from V and 1 base from J, leaving 5 bases between. The CDR3 has 13 amino acids. The germline V gene has CDR1 LGHNA and CDR2 YNFKEQ. The CDR3 DNA reads as TGTGCCAGCAGCCAAACTGATAACTATGGCTACACCTTC. Protein product: CASSQTDNYGYTF.

This sequence joins TRBV14 and TRBJ2-7, with D possibly TRBD2 on 5 matching bases. This CDR3 comprises 12 residues. V was clipped by 3 bases and J by 6 bases, with 9 bases between them. The germline CDR1 and CDR2 sequences are SGHDN and FVKESK. The CDR3 here is CASSHLRAEQYF. In nucleotides, the CDR3 is TGTGCCAGCAGCCACTTGAGGGCCGAGCAGTACTTC.

The chain combines TRBV5-1 with TRBJ1-4; 9 bases match TRBD1. The CDR3 has 16 amino acids. Germline V gives CDR1 SGHRS, CDR2 YFSETQ. Trimming cost V 2 bases and J 5 bases; bases outside gene matches: 7. This CDR3 reads CASSLGTGGSNEKLFF. DNA for the CDR3: TGCGCCAGCAGCTTAGGAACAGGGGGCTCAAATGAAAAACTGTTTTTT.

The V and J genes are TRBV6-5 and TRBJ1-5, with 12 nucleotides matching TRBD1. Germline assignment: CDR1 MNHEY and CDR2 SVGAGI. This CDR3 has 15 amino acids. After removal of 7 bases from V and 5 bases from J, the junction contained 6 bases not matched to a gene. The CDR3 DNA follows: TGTGCCAGCAATCCCGGGACAGGGGGCCATCAGCCCCAGCATTTT. Its translation: CASNPGTGGHQPQHF.

A word on this clone: One junction end does not reproduce the germline sequence, and a read error may be involved. The chain uses TRBV7-7 and TRBJ2-7; 7 positions match TRBD2. The germline CDR1 and CDR2 sequences are SSHAT and FNYEAQ (reference sequence). The CDR3 is 13 amino acids. The CDR3 nucleotides read TGTGCTAGCAGCTTAGAGATAGCGGGCGAGCAGTACTTC. It specifies CASSLEIAGEQYF.

The gene calls are TRBV4-1 and TRBJ2-2; 11 bases fit TRBD2. The CDR3 runs to 15 residues. The germline gives CDR1 MGHRA, CDR2 YSYEKL. Germline trimming cut 4 bases from V and 6 bases from J; bases unmatched to any gene: 4. CDR3 coding DNA: TGCGCCAGCAGCCGTAGCGGGGGGGCCCCCGGGGAGCTGTTTTTT. The encoded protein is CASSRSGGAPGELFF.

This clone appeared once. This rearrangement joins TRBV5-1 to TRBJ2-1; 9 positions agree with TRBD1. After removal of 4 bases from V and 6 bases from J, the junction contained 5 bases not matched to a gene. This CDR3 region has 14 residues. Germline lookup yields CDR1 SGHRS and CDR2 YFSETQ. The CDR3 coding sequence is TGCGCCAGCAGCAAGGACAGGGGACTCAATGAGCAGTTCTTC. Its translation: CASSKDRGLNEQFF.

DNA for the CDR3: TGTGCCAGCTCACGAGGACAGGCTCCCGACGAGCAGTACTTC. Translated: CASSRGQAPDEQYF. The J gene is TRBJ2-7, the V gene TRBV18, with 7 nucleotides matching TRBD1. Germline CDR1 KGHSH, CDR2 LQKENI. CDR3 length equals 14 residues. V trimming: 4 bases; J trimming: 5 bases; junction bases outside the gene matches: 8.

The rearrangement uses TRBV28 and TRBJ2-5, with 7 bases matching TRBD2. The V gene end was trimmed by 5 bases and the J gene end by 2 bases; junction bases not matched to a gene: 11. Germline CDR1 is MDHEN and CDR2 is SYDVKM. The CDR3 is made up of 16 amino acids. Here the CDR3 reads CASSPFSAGLQETQYF. CDR3 DNA: TGTGCCAGCAGTCCCTTTTCAGCGGGGCTGCAAGAGACCCAGTACTTC.

In nucleotides, the CDR3 is TGTGCCAGCAGCTTGGCCCCGATGCAGGGTAGCTATGGCTACACCTTC. This encodes CASSLAPMQGSYGYTF. The chain carries TRBV5-4 and TRBJ1-2; perhaps TRBD1 as D (5 bases). The CDR3 has 16 residues. Trimming left V 0 bases short and J 4 bases short, with 16 bases between. From germline, CDR1 is SGHNT and CDR2 YYREEE (reference sequence).

This chain connects TRBV19 to TRBJ2-2; TRBD1 matches 7 bases. Trimming cost V 7 bases and J 4 bases; bases outside gene matches: 6. The CDR3 runs 14 residues. CDR1 is LNHDA and CDR2 is SQIVND in the germline V gene (reference sequence). CDR3: CASIKTGSTGELFF. CDR3 coding DNA: TGTGCCAGTATCAAGACAGGGTCCACCGGGGAGCTGTTTTTT.

This clone has only one observation. J is TRBJ1-6 and V is TRBV4-3; D is ambiguous. CDR3 length: 13 amino acids. Germline V gene lookup returns CDR1 LGHNA and CDR2 YSLEER. V was clipped by 0 bases and J by 8 bases, with 5 bases between them. In DNA form, the CDR3 reads TGCGCCAGCAGCCAAGAATTAGATTCACCCCTCCACTTT. This translates into CASSQELDSPLHF.

The chain joins TRBV28 to TRBJ2-1, with TRBD1 identical over 10 bases. The germline CDR1 and CDR2 sequences are MDHEN and SYDVKM. V shed 6 bases, J shed 4 bases, and the junction held 9 bases outside the gene matches. The CDR3 is made up of 16 amino acids. In DNA form, the CDR3 reads TGTGCCAGCAGCACCAGGACAGGGGGGTTTTACAATGAGCAGTTCTTC. Its translation is CASSTRTGGFYNEQFF.

The V call is TRBV11-2, the J call TRBJ1-1, with TRBD1 matching 11 bases. The CDR3 spans 13 residues. J was trimmed by 6 bases and V by 5 bases; bases with no gene match: 2. CDR1 and CDR2 (germline): SGHAT, FQNNGV. The CDR3 nucleotides read TGTGCCAGCAGCCTGGGACAGGGGGCTGAAGCTTTCTTT. As protein: CASSLGQGAEAFF.

J is TRBJ1-1 and V is TRBV9; D call uncertain. The CDR3 has 15 amino acids. CDR1 is SGDLS, CDR2 YYNGEE, per germline. V was cut by 4 bases and J by 0 bases, with 13 bases left in between. CDR3 in DNA: TGTGCCAGCAGCCCCCAAGCCCTGATGAACACTGAAGCTTTCTTT. This encodes CASSPQALMNTEAFF.

The V call is TRBV24-1, the J call TRBJ2-3; 7 bases agree with TRBD2. Germline V gene sequence: CDR1 KGHDR, CDR2 SFDVKD. Trimming took 5 bases from V and 2 from J; bases not matched to a gene: 12. CDR3 length equals 17 residues. The CDR3 loop reads CATSGVASGFFTDTQYF. The CDR3, as DNA: TGTGCCACCAGTGGTGTGGCTAGCGGATTTTTCACAGATACGCAGTATTTT.